This T cell receptor (beta chain) was recovered during a study of OX40 agonist ivuxolimab in advanced cancers. Anyone with autoimmune disease history or systemic immunosuppression was excluded. On this clone itself: No antigen is known for it.

Study observations and caveats: At 0.1 to 3.0 mg/kg, clonal expansion of CD4+ and CD8+ blood T cells had occurred by week 6.

Produced via immunoSEQ multiplex PCR; TCRdb's table is partial and in-frame only. The repertoire holds approximately 90,000 clones, approximately 90% seen once, with less than 1% in the top ten. CDR1 LNHDA and CDR2 SQIVND come from the germline V gene (reference sequence). The CDR3 runs 14 residues. V was pared by 1 base and J by 4 bases, with 10 bases between. The chain links TRBV19 to TRBJ1-2, with D uncertain. The receptor was isolated from an adult with an advanced solid tumor such as melanoma, head and neck, liver or kidney cancer. The sequencing here drew on CD4+ or CD8+ T cells sorted from blood, taken in a trial of the OX40 agonist ivuxolimab. CDR3 in amino acids: CASSIAGGPYGYTF. The CDR3 DNA reads TGTGCCAGTAGTATAGCGGGCGGACCCTATGGCTACACCTTC.